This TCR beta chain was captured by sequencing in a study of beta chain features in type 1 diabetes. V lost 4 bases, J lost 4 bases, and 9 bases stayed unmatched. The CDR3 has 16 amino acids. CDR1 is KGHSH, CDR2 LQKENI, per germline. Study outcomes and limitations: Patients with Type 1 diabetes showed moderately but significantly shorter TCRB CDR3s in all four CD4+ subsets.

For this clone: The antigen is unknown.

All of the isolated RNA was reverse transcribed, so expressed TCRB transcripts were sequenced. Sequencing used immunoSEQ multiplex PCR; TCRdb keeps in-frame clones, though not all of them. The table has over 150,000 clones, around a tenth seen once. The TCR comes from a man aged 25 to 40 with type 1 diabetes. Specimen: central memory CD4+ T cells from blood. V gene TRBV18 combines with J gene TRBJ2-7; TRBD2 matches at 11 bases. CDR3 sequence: CASSLRTLAGVYEQYF. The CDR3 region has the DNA TGTGCCAGCTCACTCCGGACACTAGCGGGAGTTTACGAGCAGTACTTC.